Sequencing of this T cell receptor (beta chain) was carried out in a study of sequential checkpoint blockade in melanoma. The overall study: First-line arms were nivolumab then ipilimumab, or the reverse, randomized 1:1. Each arm's sequence ended with maintenance nivolumab.

TCRdb's copy holds only in-frame clones and misses some; the assay was immunoSEQ multiplex PCR. Among about 12,000 clones, 70% to 85% were seen once, and the ten largest hold roughly 25%. V was trimmed by 5 bases and J by 6 bases, leaving 17 bases between them. Germline loops: CDR1 SGHTA, CDR2 FQGNSA. This CDR3 is built from 15 residues. Specified treatment: randomized to nivolumab then ipilimumab (arm A) or the reverse (arm B). PBMC sorting kept live CD3+CD8+ cells without CD19 or CD56. The sequencing used CD8+ T cells sorted from blood (inferred from file names), collected from a patient given nivolumab and ipilimumab in sequence. The chain joins TRBV7-2 to TRBJ1-3; D is undetermined. The clonotype comes from a human donor with melanoma. CDR3 protein: CASSPAGGLVNTIYF. The DNA for the CDR3 is TGTGCCAGCAGCCCGGCGGGCGGACTGGTAAACACCATATATTTT.